The source of this T cell receptor (beta chain) is a study of cytomegalovirus exposure and HLA in healthy donors. Broader study findings: According to a later analysis, donors in an Asian-associated ancestry cluster reportedly had fewer N-insertions than the roughly 720-donor mean. Reportedly, cytomegalovirus status was diagnosed with high sensitivity and specificity. Presence/absence analyses assumed roughly uniform sequencing depth across donors, which may not hold. In a later analysis, specific HLA alleles were associated with 15,000 to 20,000 TCR beta sequences at a 0.05 false discovery rate.

About this clone itself: Its antigen is not identified. A read error may account for a junction end that differs from germline.

The study ran its PCR with 60 Vbeta and 13 Jbeta primers. Sequenced by immunoSEQ multiplex PCR; TCRdb stores in-frame clones only, minus some. The sample has 140,000 or so clones, approximately 80% seen once. The CDR3 covers 16 residues. The germline gives CDR1 MNHEY, CDR2 SVGAGI. The source material was PBMCs. The chain employs TRBV6-5 and TRBJ2-4, with 10 bases that match TRBD1. The source of this sequence is a man between 40 and 49 years old in good health and CMV-seronegative. The CDR3 sequence: CASSYGTGVAKNSQYF. The DNA for the CDR3 is TGTGCCAGCAGTTATGGGACAGGGGTAGCCAAAAACAGTCAGTACTTC.